A selection of T cell receptor beta chains follows, all from one sample in a study of blood T cell repertoires in COVID-19. The method was immunoSEQ multiplex PCR; TCRdb's version includes in-frame clones alone and lacks a portion of them. The data show about 250,000 clones, 65% to 85% seen once. The source material was peripheral blood. The source of these receptors is a man older than 75 with acute or convalescent COVID-19. CDR3s include the opening cysteine and the closing phenylalanine or tryptophan. A D gene is named only where the DNA matches it firmly. Clone size, where shown, is once, few, many, or a class for clones that have expanded.

J gene | D gene | V gene | clone size | CDR3 DNA | CDR3 protein
TRBJ2-3 | NA | TRBV29-1 | NA | TGCAGCGCCGGGGTGACTACCAGCACAGATACGCAGTATTTT | CSAGVTTSTDTQYF
TRBJ2-2 | TRBD2 | TRBV2 | NA | TGTGCCGGGGGGACTAGTGTGATCGGGGAGCTGTTTTTT | CAGGTSVIGELFF
TRBJ2-1 | NA | TRBV25-1 | NA | TGTGCCAGCAGTGAAACGGCAGGTGGCTCCTACAATGAGCAGTTCTTC | CASSETAGGSYNEQFF
TRBJ2-1 | NA | TRBV11-2 | NA | TGTGCCAGCAGCTTTTCGCCTGCGGACAATGAGCAGTTCTTC | CASSFSPADNEQFF
TRBJ2-3 | TRBD2 | TRBV30 | NA | TGTGCCTGGAGTGGGGCCAGCGGGGGTAGCACAGATACGCAGTATTTT | CAWSGASGGSTDTQYF
TRBJ2-2 | NA | TRBV9 | NA | TGTGCCAGCAGCGCAACACAGGGCTTCACCGGGGAGCTGTTTTTT | CASSATQGFTGELFF
TRBJ1-4 | TRBD1 | TRBV11-1 | NA | TGTGCCAGCAGCGCGGACAGGGAAAAACTGTTTTTT | CASSADREKLFF
TRBJ1-2 | TRBD1 | TRBV5-1 | once | TGCGCCAGCAGCAATACAGGGGACTATGGCTACACCTTC | CASSNTGDYGYTF
TRBJ2-1 | TRBD2 | TRBV6-1 | NA | TGTGCCAGCAGTGATGAGGGACTAGTTATTTATGAGCAGTTCTTC | CASSDEGLVIYEQFF
TRBJ2-5 | NA | TRBV5-1 | few | TGCGCCAGCAGCTTGGCCTCTAGTGTGGAGGGTGAGACCCAGTACTTC | CASSLASSVEGETQYF
TRBJ1-6 | TRBD1 | TRBV11-2 | NA | TGTGCCAGCAGCTTCGACAGGGGGCTCGGTTCACCCCTCCACTTT | CASSFDRGLGSPLHF
TRBJ1-1 | NA | TRBV5-5 | NA | TGTGCCAGCAGCTTCATGAGGAGAAACACTGAAGCTTTCTTT | CASSFMRRNTEAFF
TRBJ2-1 | TRBD2 | TRBV7-9 | NA | TGTGCCAGCAGCGCTAGCGGGGGCAGGGAGCAGTTCTTC | CASSASGGREQFF
TRBJ1-5 | TRBD1 | TRBV19 | NA | TGTGCCACCCAATGGGGACAGGGCTATTACGCCCAGCATTTT | CATQWGQGYYAQHF
TRBJ2-1 | NA | TRBV5-1 | NA | TGCGCCAGCAGCCAACAGGGATCAGGCAATGAGCAGTTCTTC | CASSQQGSGNEQFF
TRBJ2-3 | NA | TRBV5-6 | NA | TGTGCCAGCAGCTTGGCCGGACAAGGAAGCACAGATACGCAGTATTTT | CASSLAGQGSTDTQYF
TRBJ1-3 | NA | TRBV30 | NA | TGTGCCTGGAGTGTCAGGGTACCACCAGGAAACACCATATATTTT | CAWSVRVPPGNTIYF
TRBJ1-2 | NA | TRBV12-3/TRBV12-4 | NA | TGTGCCAGCAGTATCGAAGGGGGAGATGGCTACACCTTC | CASSIEGGDGYTF
TRBJ1-5 | NA | TRBV24-1 | NA | TGTGCCACCAGCGGTAGAGGGTTTAATCAGCCCCAGCATTTT | CATSGRGFNQPQHF
TRBJ1-4 | NA | TRBV5-1 | NA | TGCGCCAGCAGCTTGGGCGGGGTGGGAGAAAAACTGTTTTTT | CASSLGGVGEKLFF
TRBJ1-6 | NA | TRBV7-9 | NA | TGTGCCAGCAGCTTAGGTTCTACTTTCTATAATTCACCCCTCCACTTT | CASSLGSTFYNSPLHF
TRBJ1-1 | NA | TRBV19 | NA | TGTGCCAGTAGTATTAGAGGAGGTTTGAACACTGAAGCTTTCTTT | CASSIRGGLNTEAFF
TRBJ2-5 | NA | TRBV3-1/TRBV3-2 | NA | TGTGCCAGCAGCCAAGATTTACAGGGCGAGGAGACCCAGTACTTC | CASSQDLQGEETQYF
TRBJ1-5 | TRBD1 | TRBV6-1 | NA | TGTGCCAGCAGTGAAACGACAGGGAGTCAGCCCCAGCATTTT | CASSETTGSQPQHF
TRBJ2-5 | NA | TRBV6-5 | NA | TGTGCCAGCAGGGCCCTTCGTTTGGGACTAGAGACCCAGTACTTC | CASRALRLGLETQYF
TRBJ1-2 | NA | TRBV29-1 | NA | TGCAGCGTTGTTTCACCTCCGGGTGGTGGCTACACCTTC | CSVVSPPGGGYTF
TRBJ2-1 | NA | TRBV3-1/TRBV3-2 | NA | TGTGCCAGCAGCCCCCTCGTTGGGGCGTTATACAATGAGCAGTTCTTC | CASSPLVGALYNEQFF
TRBJ2-7 | TRBD2 | TRBV25-1 | NA | TGTGCCAGTCGTAGCGGGGGATCCTACGAGCAGTACTTC | CASRSGGSYEQYF
TRBJ2-5 | NA | TRBV4-2 | NA | TGTGCCAGCAGCCAAGAGTTAGCGTTAGAGACCCAGTACTTC | CASSQELALETQYF
TRBJ1-3 | NA | TRBV27 | NA | TGTGCCAGCAGTTTAAACGGGGCTGGAAACACCATATATTTT | CASSLNGAGNTIYF
TRBJ2-5 | NA | TRBV28 | NA | TGTGCCAGCAGTTTTGAGGAGACCCAGTACTTC | CASSFEETQYF
TRBJ1-3 | NA | TRBV7-8 | NA | TGTGCCAGCAGCCGTCGACAGGTTTCAGGAAACACCATATATTTT | CASSRRQVSGNTIYF
TRBJ1-2 | NA | TRBV5-5 | NA | TGTGCCAGCAGCTTGGGCTTCCAGGGATCCTATGGCTACACCTTC | CASSLGFQGSYGYTF
TRBJ1-1 | TRBD1 | TRBV5-1 | few | TGCGCCAGCAGCTATCAGGGGGCGATGAACACTGAAGCTTTCTTT | CASSYQGAMNTEAFF
TRBJ1-2 | NA | TRBV5-4 | NA | TGTGCCAGCACCCACGACAGTGTAGGTGGCTACACCTTC | CASTHDSVGGYTF
TRBJ2-7 | NA | TRBV5-1 | NA | TGCGCCAGCAGCTTGGTGGGCAACAACTACGAGCAGTACTTC | CASSLVGNNYEQYF
TRBJ2-1 | NA | TRBV24-1 | NA | TGTGCCACCAGTGAAGGCGGGAAACTCTACAATGAGCAGTTCTTC | CATSEGGKLYNEQFF